This record concerns one T cell receptor beta chain sequence. What this receptor recognizes is not known. One base away there is no much larger clone; base qualities are not given. CDR1 KGHSH and CDR2 LQKENI are derived from the germline V gene. Reading from cysteine to phenylalanine, the CDR3 counts 17 amino acids. Only the CDR3 portion is preserved as DNA: 51 bases, with reading frame beginning at the first base. Trimming costs V 1 base and J 2 bases, and their ends lie 17 bases apart. The time point label on this specimen signifies: approximately 2 years on ibrutinib. Roughly 1.9 micrograms of genomic DNA were extracted from cryopreserved PBMCs for TCR beta library preparation. Longitudinal blood samples from CLL patients on ibrutinib monotherapy underwent high-throughput TCR beta sequencing. The patients took part in an open-label, single-center phase 2 trial of ibrutinib monotherapy. The goal of deep resolution MiSeq sequencing was a depth between 1 in 1 million and 1 in 200,000 T cells, and coverage averaged 10x per clonotype. The immunoSEQ hsTCRB Kit was used to generate the TCR beta libraries. Per the authors' processing: Data were analyzed with ImmunoSEQ Data Assistant and ImmunoSEQ Analyzer, with V, D and J genes assigned per IMGT definitions. Clonality, with values ranging from 0 to 1, was calculated as one minus the normalized Shannon entropy of productive rearrangement frequencies. Only overrepresented clonotypes making up at least 0.05% of each patient's repertoire were included in the public clonotype analysis. Some 13 age-matched healthy donor repertoires from immuneACCESS served as clonality controls. Sourced from immuneACCESS, this table was stored by TCRdb with only in-frame sequences that have V and J called. A share of the clones is absent; for the studies checked, an unresolved V gene accounts for under half, and the remainder has no known explanation. The V and J calls and the clone size are those of that table, but D and trimming were determined from the DNA. Present in this sample are roughly 150,000 clones, approximately 80% of which were seen just once. The top ten clonotypes cover about 4.5% of the sample.

This specimen comes from a study of cytotoxic CD8 clonotypes in ibrutinib-treated CLL listed by TCRdb under 2021. Notes on the research overall: In this cohort, 15 patients were treatment-naive and fewer than 13 were relapsed/refractory, while about 17 had unmutated IGHV. Responses were partial in approximately 24 patients and complete in 2; after median approximately 67 months follow-up, roughly 14 stayed in remission and approximately twelve progressed. Samples at response were collected after a median of about 12 months of treatment, with a range of about 6 to 36 months. On average, each sample yielded roughly 260,000 productive templates and 94,082 productive rearrangements. Of the 90 or so participants in the trial, roughly 25 had longitudinal samples available. Cryopreserved peripheral blood mononuclear cells were collected at three points: before therapy, at response, and at either sustained remission or disease progression. Every sample from remission and from progressive disease was obtained while the patients were still on ibrutinib.

Study-level results and caveats: Lymph node repertoires were not examined, and the timing of sampling was not matched between patients in sustained remission and those whose disease progressed. At baseline, clonality was higher than in age-matched healthy donors and showed a strong correlation with circulating CD8+ T-cell counts. Public clonotypes were rare and either contracted or stayed stable during treatment, and the rise in clonality at ibrutinib response reflected the expansion of private clonotypes. An increase in clonality was observed at ibrutinib response, with clonality remaining stable during sustained remission and falling back toward baseline at progression.

Recombination linked TRBV18 to TRBJ2-5; the D call could be TRBD1 or TRBD2, with each sharing 5 bases. The specimen was PBMCs, collected after 24 months of ibrutinib treatment. The source is a human donor with chronic lymphocytic leukemia. The CDR3 protein: CASSPRGPGPGQETQYF. The nucleotide sequence reads TGTGCCAGCTCACCACGGGGCCCGGGGCCGGGGCAAGAGACCCAGTACTTC.